This TCR beta chain was recorded in a study of T cell responses to AZD1222 COVID-19 vaccine. The CDR3 extends over 16 amino acids. Trimming at V came to 4 bases and at J to 6 bases, leaving 10 bases not matched to a gene. The germline CDR1 and CDR2 sequences are SGHRS and YFSETQ. Using immunoSEQ multiplex PCR, the repertoire was profiled, and TCRdb retains in-frame clones only, with some absent. The table shows more than 140,000 clones, with approximately 89% occurring only once. The sequencing here drew on peripheral blood, taken on day 0 of AZD1222 vaccination. This chain joins TRBV5-1 and TRBJ2-2; 9 positions agree with TRBD1. The TCR comes from an adult in good health. CDR3 residues: CASSPLQGAGAGELFF. CDR3 nucleotide sequence: TGCGCCAGCAGCCCCTTACAGGGGGCTGGCGCCGGGGAGCTGTTTTTT.